The clone carrying this T cell receptor beta chain appeared many times. Antigen: not known. CDR1 is KGHDR and CDR2 is SFDVKD in the germline V gene. With 7 bases removed from V and 4 bases from J, the gap between germline ends came to 13 bases. CDR3 size: 14 residues. This entry comes from a study of blood T cells in healthy people across ages. Study-wide points: Both higher diversity and more naive CD4+ cells marked long-lived donors when set against aged donors. With unsorted PBMCs, a conclusive comparison of naive versus antigen-experienced cells was not possible.

PCR was performed a second time for about 7 to 11 cycles using a sample-barcoded 5' primer and a J-beta primer mix. TCRdb ran MiXCR on the 5' RACE reads and lists one entry per CDR3 protein. The sample carries approximately 800,000 distinct CDR3 sequences, about 45% recorded once. This chain joins TRBV24-1 and TRBJ2-1, with D possibly being TRBD2 (7 bases). Sequences were obtained from blood. This receptor was obtained from a man older than 75 in good health. The DNA of the CDR3 is TGTGCCACCAGGGGGGCGGGAGAGTACAATGAGCAGTTCTTC. Translating gives CATRGAGEYNEQFF.